The 5 T cell receptor beta chains given below trace back to one sample, sequenced in a study of blood T cell repertoires in COVID-19. Assay: immunoSEQ multiplex PCR; the TCRdb copy retains only in-frame clones and omits some. The sample consists of approximately 300,000 clones, around 90% of them appearing once. Material: peripheral blood. The receptors were gathered from a man younger than 35 who had recovered from COVID-19.

The rearrangement uses TRBV6-6 and TRBJ1-1; the D gene is possibly TRBD1 (6 bases). V was shortened by 4 bases and J by 4 bases, with 10 bases between the two germline ends. The germline V gene encodes CDR1 MNHNY and CDR2 SVGAGI (reference sequence). The CDR3 is 13 amino acids. This CDR3 reads CASSFGQRTEAFF. DNA for the CDR3: TGTGCCAGCAGTTTTGGACAGCGCACTGAAGCTTTCTTT.

The J gene is TRBJ2-2, the V gene TRBV12-3 or TRBV12-4, with 7 positions matching TRBD1. CDR3 size: 12 residues. The V gene end was trimmed by 7 bases and the J gene end by 6 bases; junction bases not matched to a gene: 2. The CDR3 DNA reads TGTGCCAGCAACACAGGGGCCGGGGAGCTGTTTTTT. Its translation: CASNTGAGELFF.

This chain connects TRBV4-1 to TRBJ1-1, with no clear D. Deletions cut 0 bases from V and 4 bases from J, with 9 bases between. Germline assignment: CDR1 MGHRA and CDR2 YSYEKL. CDR3 length equals 14 residues. The CDR3 coding sequence is TGCGCCAGCAGCCAAGATCCCCTACGCACTGAAGCTTTCTTT. Translated: CASSQDPLRTEAFF.

The rearrangement uses TRBV7-3 and TRBJ1-2; no firm D call. Germline V CDR1 and CDR2: SGHTA, FQGTGA. The ends were cut back, 1 base at V and 6 bases at J, with 9 bases in the middle. The CDR3 consists of 13 residues. The CDR3 bases are TGTGCCAGCAGCTTAAGCGGGAAGGATGGCTACACCTTC. The encoded protein is CASSLSGKDGYTF.

The chain carries TRBV9 and TRBJ2-2, with TRBD2 matching 12 bases. CDR1 is SGDLS, CDR2 YYNGEE, per germline. V lost 4 bases to trimming and J lost 3 bases; unmatched junction nucleotides: 7. The CDR3 covers 17 residues. In nucleotides, the CDR3 is TGTGCCAGCAGCCCCTACCGGACTAGCGGGGACACCGGGGAGCTGTTTTTT. This codes for CASSPYRTSGDTGELFF.